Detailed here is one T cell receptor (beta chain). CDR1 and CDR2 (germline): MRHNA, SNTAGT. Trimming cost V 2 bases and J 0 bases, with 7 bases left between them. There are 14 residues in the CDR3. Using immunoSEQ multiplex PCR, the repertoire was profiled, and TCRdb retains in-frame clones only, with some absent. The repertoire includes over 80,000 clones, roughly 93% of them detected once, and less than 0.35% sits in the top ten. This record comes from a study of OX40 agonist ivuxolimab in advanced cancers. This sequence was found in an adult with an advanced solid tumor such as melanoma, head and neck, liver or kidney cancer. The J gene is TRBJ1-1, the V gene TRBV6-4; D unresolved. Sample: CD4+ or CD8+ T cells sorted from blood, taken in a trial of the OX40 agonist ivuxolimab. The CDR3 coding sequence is TGTGCCAGCAGTGACGGAAGACTGAACACTGAAGCTTTCTTT. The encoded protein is CASSDGRLNTEAFF.